This T cell receptor (beta chain) was found in a study of Graves' ophthalmopathy and Graves' hyperthyroidism. The ends were cut back, 3 bases at V and 6 bases at J, with 12 bases in the middle. This CDR3 comprises 13 residues. TCR beta CDR3 regions were amplified from RNA transcripts. The authors performed first-round RT-PCR with HTBI primers and then a second-round multiplex PCR. Each CDR3 protein is one row after TCRdb ran MiXCR on the multiplex PCR reads. The table records 150,000 to 200,000 distinct CDR3 sequences, roughly two fifths of them present only once. This clonotype was seen many times. The chain carries TRBV12-3 or TRBV12-4 and TRBJ2-7; D is unresolved. This TCR was recovered from a man in his thirties or forties with Graves' ophthalmopathy. Source material: peripheral blood. CDR3 DNA: TGTGCCAGCAGTTTCCAACCCTTTGGCGAGCAGTACTTC. Translating it yields CASSFQPFGEQYF.